This T cell receptor (beta chain) was sequenced during a study of HIV-infected patients and healthy controls. Reverse transcription used about 510 ng RNA and constant-region primers for alpha and beta. Alpha and beta chain libraries were made separately by chain-specific third strand synthesis with multiplexing indices. Two random hexamers, added before amplification and joined, formed each molecule's 12-nucleotide barcode. A single record per CDR3 protein comes from TCRdb applying MiXCR to the 5' RACE reads. The table lists 10,000 or so distinct CDR3 sequences, roughly 4.8% of them singletons. The repertoire came from unfractionated whole blood and reflected all unsorted peripheral T cells. Sample share makes this clonotype medium-sized. Its target is unknown. Study findings and constraints: HIV+ repertoires were severely depleted of MAIT alpha-chain CDR3s, unlike healthy controls.

The sequence was collected from an adult with HIV infection. The source material was blood, sampled before antiretroviral therapy.

DNA for the CDR3: TGTGCCAGTAGTGGGAAGTACACAGATACGCAGTATTTT. It translates to CASSGKYTDTQYF. The chain is built from TRBV19 and TRBJ2-3; D gene uncertain. From germline, CDR1 is LNHDA and CDR2 SQIVND (reference sequence). Trimming took 5 bases from V and 2 from J, leaving 8 bases between them. This CDR3 has 13 amino acids.